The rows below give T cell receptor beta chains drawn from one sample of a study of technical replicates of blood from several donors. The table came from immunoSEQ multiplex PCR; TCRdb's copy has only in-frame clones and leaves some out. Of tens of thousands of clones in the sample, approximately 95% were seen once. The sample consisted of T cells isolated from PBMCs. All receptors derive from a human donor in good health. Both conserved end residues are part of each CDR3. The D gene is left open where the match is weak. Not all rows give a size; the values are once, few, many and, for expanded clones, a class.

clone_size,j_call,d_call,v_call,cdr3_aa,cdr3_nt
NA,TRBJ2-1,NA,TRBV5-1,CASSLSYNEQFF,TGCGCCAGCAGCCTCTCCTACAATGAGCAGTTCTTC
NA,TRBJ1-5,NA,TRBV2,CASSEEGGQPQHF,TGTGCCAGCAGTGAGGAAGGAGGTCAGCCCCAGCATTTT
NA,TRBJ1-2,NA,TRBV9,CASSVESWARDGYTF,TGTGCCAGCAGCGTAGAGTCTTGGGCGCGCGATGGCTACACCTTC
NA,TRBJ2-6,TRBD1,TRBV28,CASSLETGSLAYSGANVLTF,TGTGCCAGCAGTTTGGAGACAGGGAGCCTCGCCTACTCTGGGGCCAACGTCCTGACTTTC
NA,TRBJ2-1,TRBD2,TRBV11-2,CASSLDLAVTYNEQFF,TGTGCCAGCAGCTTAGATCTAGCGGTTACCTACAATGAGCAGTTCTTC
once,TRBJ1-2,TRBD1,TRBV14,CASSQDLDRAIGNYGYTF,TGTGCCAGCAGCCAAGATCTGGACAGGGCTATCGGTAACTATGGCTACACCTTC
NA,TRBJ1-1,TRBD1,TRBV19,CASHQGGTEAFF,TGTGCCAGTCACCAGGGGGGCACTGAAGCTTTCTTT
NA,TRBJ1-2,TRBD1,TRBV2,CASRTTGIDGYTF,TGTGCCAGCAGAACGACAGGGATAGATGGCTACACCTTC
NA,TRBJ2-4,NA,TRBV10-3,CASRAGEPNIQYF,TGTGCCTCTCGGGCAGGGGAACCAAACATTCAGTACTTC
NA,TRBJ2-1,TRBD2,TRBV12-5,CASGSETKTSGIPYNEQFF,TGTGCTAGTGGTTCCGAAACGAAGACTAGCGGGATACCCTACAATGAGCAGTTCTTC
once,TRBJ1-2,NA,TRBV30,CAWSVITSRRLPNYGYTF,TGTGCCTGGAGTGTAATTACTTCGAGGCGATTACCTAACTATGGCTACACCTTC
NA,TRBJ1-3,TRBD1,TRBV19,CASSLTFGTGEVSGNTIYF,TGTGCCAGTAGTTTAACCTTCGGGACAGGGGAAGTCTCTGGAAACACCATATATTTT
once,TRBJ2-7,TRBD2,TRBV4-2,CASSHLSSGFSYEQYF,TGTGCCAGCAGCCACCTGTCTAGCGGGTTCTCCTACGAGCAGTACTTC
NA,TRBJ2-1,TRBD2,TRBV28,CASSLTGLAGVSEQFF,TGTGCCAGCAGTTTGACCGGACTAGCGGGAGTAAGCGAGCAGTTCTTC
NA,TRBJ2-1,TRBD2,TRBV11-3,CASSFRGSTYNEQFF,TGTGCCAGCAGCTTTCGCGGGAGCACCTACAATGAGCAGTTCTTC
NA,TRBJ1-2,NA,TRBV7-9,CASSPSEGLYGYTF,TGTGCCAGCAGCCCTAGCGAGGGACTCTATGGCTACACCTTC
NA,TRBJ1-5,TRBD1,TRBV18,CASSPSGQGAFSNQPQHF,TGTGCCAGCTCACCTTCCGGACAGGGGGCATTTAGCAATCAGCCCCAGCATTTT